This TCR beta chain comes out of a study of blood T cell repertoires in COVID-19. On the study more broadly: PBMCs, B-cell-depleted T cells, or T cells were the source of the cDNA or gDNA that made up the material.

The V end lost 1 base, the J end lost 8 bases, and 14 bases lay between the germline ends. The CDR3 length is 14 residues. The V gene's germline CDR1 is SQVTM and CDR2 ANQGSEA. Libraries were prepared by immunoSEQ multiplex PCR; TCRdb keeps only in-frame clonotypes and omits some of them. The profile covers some 380,000 clones, with 70% to 90% appearing a single time and more than 2% taken by the ten largest. Participants, about 18 to 90 years old, spanned about 26 US areas. Researchers sorted participants into cohorts using their self-reported clinical history. Sequencing input: PBMCs or T cells enriched from blood (not recorded which). The TCR sequence derives from a woman aged 40 to 55 with acute COVID-19. The chain uses TRBV29-1 and TRBJ1-4; no reliable D call. CDR3 region: CSVEADSVGEKLFF. CDR3 sequence (DNA): TGCAGCGTTGAAGCTGATAGCGTAGGAGAAAAACTGTTTTTT.